What follows describes a single TCR beta chain. The sample belongs to a study of blood T cell repertoires in COVID-19. Profiled with immunoSEQ multiplex PCR; TCRdb holds only in-frame clones, not every one. The data show approximately 390,000 clones, approximately 90% seen once. Sequencing was done on a sample of PBMCs or T cells enriched from blood (not recorded which). This sequence was found in a woman aged 45-65 years who had recovered from COVID-19.

CDR3 protein: CASSLAMGGSSYNSPLHF. The CDR3 region has the DNA TGTGCCAGCAGCTTAGCGATGGGGGGAAGCTCCTATAATTCACCCCTCCACTTT. The rearrangement joins TRBV7-9 to TRBJ1-6, with D tentatively TRBD1 (5 bases). This CDR3 region has 18 residues. Germline V gene sequence: CDR1 SEHNR, CDR2 FQNEAQ (reference sequence). Trimming took 0 bases from V and 0 from J, leaving 12 bases between them.